A selection of T cell receptor beta chains follows, all from one sample in a study of blood T cell repertoires in COVID-19. Sequencing used immunoSEQ multiplex PCR; TCRdb keeps in-frame clones, though not all of them. Of 150,000 to 160,000 clones listed, around 80% are singletons. The specimen was peripheral blood. The receptors derive from a man aged 60 to 69 with acute or convalescent COVID-19. CDR3s leave out the opening cysteine and the closing phenylalanine or tryptophan.

v_gene	j_gene	len	CDR3aa
TRBV28	TRBJ2-7	13	ASSLGTGPPYEQY
TRBV30	TRBJ1-1	12	AWKRSPADTEAF
TRBV7-8	TRBJ1-6	13	GTKTGTGDNSPLH
TRBV6-5	TRBJ1-6	13	ASSYRQGANSPLH
TRBV9	TRBJ2-2	14	ASSVASGGRTGELF
TRBV9	TRBJ1-5	14	ASSASGSPGQQPQH
TRBV6-5	TRBJ2-7	12	ASSYRRGWDEQY
TRBV6-1	TRBJ1-2	14	ASSDRPGDGYYGYT
TRBV7-2	TRBJ1-3	13	ASSLGQSSGNTIY
TRBV4-3	TRBJ2-2	11	ASSYTGTGELF
TRBV6-5	TRBJ2-7	13	ASSYRDRGSYEQY
TRBV3-1/TRBV3-2	TRBJ2-4	14	ASSGDGTINKNIQY
TRBV18	TRBJ1-1	13	ASSPAGARGTEAF
TRBV2	TRBJ1-5	12	ASRRWNGNQPQH
TRBV7-2	TRBJ1-6	15	ASSLKGVGGYNSPLH
TRBV7-2	TRBJ1-2	14	ASSPQGGNGNYGYT
TRBV10-3	TRBJ2-7	13	AIMDLNYGLGEQY
TRBV2	TRBJ1-4	10	ATGGDNEKLF
TRBV28	TRBJ2-7	15	ASSRLAAGTESYAQY
TRBV9	TRBJ1-3	13	ASSDRESSGNTIY
TRBV19	TRBJ2-3	12	ASSIGTITDTQY
TRBV19	TRBJ2-3	13	ASTTSGRPTDTQY
TRBV2	TRBJ2-5	11	ASSQWEWETQY
TRBV9	TRBJ2-7	16	ASSVALAGGPSLDEQY
TRBV5-1	TRBJ2-7	13	ASSSQTGITYEQY
TRBV7-3	TRBJ2-3	15	ASSLTGLAGGADTQY
TRBV7-2	TRBJ1-6	13	ASSSTTGIYSPLH
TRBV3-1/TRBV3-2	TRBJ2-3	10	ASSLETATQY